These T cell receptor beta chains were read from a single sample in a study of T cells in Graves' hyperthyroidism and ophthalmopathy. TCRdb reprocessed the multiplex PCR reads with MiXCR, giving one entry per CDR3 protein. The profile shows a few hundred thousand distinct CDR3 sequences, 15% to 19% of them singletons. The specimen was blood. The source of these receptors is a woman younger than 45 with Graves' hyperthyroidism. The CDR3 runs from the conserved cysteine through the conserved F or W. Fields, in order: D gene, clone size, V gene, J gene, CDR3 DNA, CDR3 protein. D genes are given only for firm matches. Clone size is not always given. Where it is, it says once, few, many or a class for expanded clones.

NA	many	TRBV11-2	TRBJ2-3	TGTGCCAGCAGCTCCGCCGCCAGGCTAGCGAACACAGATACGCAGTATTTT	CASSSAARLANTDTQYF
TRBD1	NA	TRBV9	TRBJ2-2	TGTGCCAGCAGCGTTGGGACAGGCCCCCTGAGTACCGGGGAGCTGTTTTTT	CASSVGTGPLSTGELFF
TRBD1	many	TRBV28	TRBJ1-4	TGTGCCAGCATGGGGTACGACAGGGTAGAAAAACTGTTTTTT	CASMGYDRVEKLFF
TRBD1	many	TRBV12-3/TRBV12-4	TRBJ2-4	TGTGCCAGCAGTCCCAGCCAGGGGGCAGTGGGAAACATTCAGTACTTC	CASSPSQGAVGNIQYF
TRBD2	NA	TRBV20-1	TRBJ2-5	TGCAGTGCCGGAAAGGGACTAGCGGGCGGTCCCCAAGAGACCCAGTACTTC	CSAGKGLAGGPQETQYF
TRBD1	few	TRBV27	TRBJ1-2	TGTGCCAGCAGTTCCCGGGACAGGGGAAACTATGGCTACACCTTC	CASSSRDRGNYGYTF
TRBD2	many	TRBV4-1	TRBJ2-7	TGCGCCAGCAGCCAAGATCGAAGCGGGAACCTCTACGAGCAGTACTTC	CASSQDRSGNLYEQYF
NA	many	TRBV10-3	TRBJ2-5	TGTGCCATCAGTGAGTCGATGGCCGATCAAGAGACCCAGTACTTC	CAISESMADQETQYF
NA	many	TRBV11-2	TRBJ2-5	TGTGCCAGCAGCTTAGAAACGGTGGAGACCCAGTACTTC	CASSLETVETQYF
NA	many	TRBV20-1	TRBJ1-1	TGCAGTGCTCTGTGGGATTCCACTGAAGCTTTCTTT	CSALWDSTEAFF
NA	many	TRBV6-2/TRBV6-3	TRBJ2-3	TGTGCCAGCAGTTACAGGACTCGACCTAGCACAGATACGCAGTATTTT	CASSYRTRPSTDTQYF
NA	many	TRBV13	TRBJ2-4	TGTGCCAGCAGCTTACCTACAACCCCCAACATTCAGTACTTC	CASSLPTTPNIQYF
NA	many	TRBV11-1	TRBJ2-1	TGTGCCAGCAGCTTAACAGGCGCCCGCTACAATGAGCAGTTCTTC	CASSLTGARYNEQFF
NA	few	TRBV5-4	TRBJ2-3	TGTGCCAGCAGCGCGTCGCCGTTCACAGATACGCAGTATTTT	CASSASPFTDTQYF
NA	few	TRBV27	TRBJ2-6	TGTGCCAGCTCCAGGGGGGCCAACGTCCTGACTTTC	CASSRGANVLTF
NA	many	TRBV27	TRBJ1-4	TGTGCCAGCAGTCCTAGCGGGTGGGGGAGTTCAACTAATGAAAAACTGTTTTTT	CASSPSGWGSSTNEKLFF
NA	few	TRBV12-3/TRBV12-4	TRBJ2-1	TGTGCCAGCAGTCCCCCTGAGTGGTATGAGCAGTTCTTC	CASSPPEWYEQFF
TRBD2	NA	TRBV12-5	TRBJ2-7	TGTGCTAGTGGTTTCGAGATGACTAGCGGGACAAGCGAGCAGTACTTC	CASGFEMTSGTSEQYF
TRBD1	NA	TRBV7-9	TRBJ1-1	TGTGCCAGCAGCCCCCGGACAGGCGGTGAAGCTTTCTTT	CASSPRTGGEAFF
NA	many	TRBV20-1	TRBJ1-1	TGCAGTGTTACTATCCCGACTGAAGCTTTCTTT	CSVTIPTEAFF
NA	many	TRBV30	TRBJ2-1	TGTGCCTGGAACCCTCGGCAGGACAATGAGCAGTTCTTC	CAWNPRQDNEQFF
NA	many	TRBV7-9	TRBJ1-6	TGTGCCAGCAGCCTCGATAATTCACCCCTCCACTTT	CASSLDNSPLHF
TRBD2	many	TRBV12-3/TRBV12-4	TRBJ2-1	TGTGCCAGCAGCCTCTTTTGGCGGACTAGCGCCCTCAATGAGCAGTTCTTC	CASSLFWRTSALNEQFF
TRBD1	many	TRBV18	TRBJ2-3	TGTGCCAGCTCATCCGACAGGGGAGGAACAGATACGCAGTATTTT	CASSSDRGGTDTQYF
NA	NA	TRBV5-6	TRBJ2-5	TGTGCCAGCAGCTTGTGGGGCCGGGCAGGTCAAGAGACCCAGTACTTC	CASSLWGRAGQETQYF
NA	NA	TRBV6-1	TRBJ1-2	TGTGCCAGCAGTGATAGTATTGGGGGCAGAGGAAATGGCTACACCTTC	CASSDSIGGRGNGYTF
TRBD2	NA	TRBV27	TRBJ2-7	TGTGCCAGCAGTTTTTCAGGACTAGCGGGAGGGGAGCAGTACTTC	CASSFSGLAGGEQYF
TRBD1	NA	TRBV28	TRBJ1-4	TGTGCCGGCAGTCAGGGGGTTCTAACTAATGAAAAACTGTTTTTT	CAGSQGVLTNEKLFF
NA	NA	TRBV19	TRBJ2-7	TGTGCCAGTAGTTCAATAACCGAGCAGTACTTC	CASSSITEQYF
TRBD2	many	TRBV30	TRBJ2-5	TGTGCCTTGGGACTAGCGGCGGAGACCCAGTACTTC	CALGLAAETQYF
TRBD1	many	TRBV5-5	TRBJ1-5	TGTGCCAGCAGCCTGCGGGACAGATATCAGCCCCAGCATTTT	CASSLRDRYQPQHF
TRBD2	NA	TRBV5-1	TRBJ2-7	TGCGCCAGCAGCCCCGGACTAGCTTATGACACCCCGAGCACCTACGAGCAGTACTTC	CASSPGLAYDTPSTYEQYF
NA	few	TRBV29-1	TRBJ1-2	TGCAGCGTTAGGGAAACCTATGGCTACACCTTC	CSVRETYGYTF
TRBD1	NA	TRBV30	TRBJ1-5	TGTGCCTGGAACAGGGGTAGCAATCAGCCCCAGCATTTT	CAWNRGSNQPQHF
NA	many	TRBV18	TRBJ2-3	TGTGCCAGCTCACCCCCCCCCACAGATACGCAGTATTTT	CASSPPPTDTQYF
TRBD2	few	TRBV28	TRBJ2-2	TGTGCCAGCAGTAGGACTAGCCTAACGACCGGGGAGCTGTTTTTT	CASSRTSLTTGELFF